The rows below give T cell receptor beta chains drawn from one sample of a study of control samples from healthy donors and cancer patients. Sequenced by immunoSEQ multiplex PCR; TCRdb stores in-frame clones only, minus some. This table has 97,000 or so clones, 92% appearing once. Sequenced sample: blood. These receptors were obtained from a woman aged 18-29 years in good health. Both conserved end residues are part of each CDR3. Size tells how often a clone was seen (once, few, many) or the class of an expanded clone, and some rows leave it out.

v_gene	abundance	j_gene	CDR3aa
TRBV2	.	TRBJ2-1	CASSGEGSGSSYNEQFF
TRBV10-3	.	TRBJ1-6	CAISARDRPSYNSPLHF
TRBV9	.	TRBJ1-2	CASSPMTGTAGGYTF
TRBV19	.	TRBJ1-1	CASSIGSRTEAFF
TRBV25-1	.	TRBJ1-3	CASSEYTGDSGNTIYF
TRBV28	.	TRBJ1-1	CASTGTPNTEAFF
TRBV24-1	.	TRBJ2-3	CATSDPGLDTQYF
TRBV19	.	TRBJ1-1	CASSIDGGATNTEAFF
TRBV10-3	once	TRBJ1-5	CAISEAGQIGNQPQHF
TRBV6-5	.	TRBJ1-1	CASSYSRRLGTEAFF
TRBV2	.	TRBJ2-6	CATGGGRSGANVLTF
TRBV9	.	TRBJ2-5	CASSVWDRETQYF
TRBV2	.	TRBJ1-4	CASSEEQGMGEKLFF
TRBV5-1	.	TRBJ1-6	CASSLEQGGLRPLHF
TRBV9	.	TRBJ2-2	CASSLSQGPGELFF
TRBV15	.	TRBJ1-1	CATSRKGVNTEAFF
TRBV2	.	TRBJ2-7	CASSDRDRTPYEQYF
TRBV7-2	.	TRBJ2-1	CASSSSYEQFF
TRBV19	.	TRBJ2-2	CASVALAGAATGELFF
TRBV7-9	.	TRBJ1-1	CASSPDGLIF
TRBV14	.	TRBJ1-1	CASSHVTEAFF
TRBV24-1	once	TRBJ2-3	CATSRAKGNTQYF
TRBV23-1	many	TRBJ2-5	CASSRCSGSKMGETQYF
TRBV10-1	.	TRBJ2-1	CASSQWRPYNEQFF
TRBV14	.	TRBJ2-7	CASSLRQPYEQYF
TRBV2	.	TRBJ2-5	CASSPSGPGRTETQYF
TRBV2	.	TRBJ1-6	CATGAGGRALHF
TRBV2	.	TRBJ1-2	CANPVTENAGYTF
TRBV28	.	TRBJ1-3	CASSLGSSSGNTIYF
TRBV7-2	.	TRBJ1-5	CASSSPGHQPQHF
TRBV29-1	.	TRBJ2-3	CSVHNSGQGTDTQYF
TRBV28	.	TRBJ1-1	CASSYNQGLGGNTEAFF
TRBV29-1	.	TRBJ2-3	CSVQGRLGQGTDTQYF